This TCR beta chain originates from a study of blood T cell repertoires in COVID-19. Trimming took 1 base from V and 5 from J, leaving 2 bases between them. CDR1 and CDR2 from the germline V gene are DFQATT and SNEGSKA (reference sequence). CDR3 length: 10 amino acids. Repertoires were generated with immunoSEQ multiplex PCR, while TCRdb's copy carries only in-frame clones and drops some. The table has 400,000 or so clones, 70% to 90% seen once. The clonotype comes from a young man with COVID-19, enrolled during active disease. Sequencing input: peripheral blood. The rearrangement links TRBV20-1 to TRBJ2-5, with D hard to call. In DNA form, the CDR3 reads TGCAGTGCTAGAGCGGAGACCCAGTACTTC. It yields the protein CSARAETQYF.